The rows below give T cell receptor beta chains drawn from one sample of a study of cytomegalovirus exposure and HLA in healthy donors. The data were produced by immunoSEQ multiplex PCR, yet TCRdb's version contains in-frame clones alone and is incomplete. The sample shows approximately 160,000 clones, around 78% of them seen only once. The source material was PBMCs. The receptors shown here come from a man in his forties or fifties in good health and CMV-seronegative. Each CDR3 is given with its conserved first and last residue. Each record gives: D gene, J gene, clone size, V gene, CDR3 protein, CDR3 DNA. D genes are given only for firm matches. The size field is filled for only some rows; it gives once, few, many or a size class.

d_call: -; j_call: TRBJ2-7; clone_size: -; v_call: TRBV6-1; cdr3_aa: CASRRDTTYEQYF; cdr3_nt: TGTGCCAGCAGAAGGGACACTACCTACGAGCAGTACTTC
d_call: -; j_call: TRBJ1-2; clone_size: -; v_call: TRBV7-9; cdr3_aa: CASSADSYGYTF; cdr3_nt: TGTGCCAGCAGCGCGGACTCCTATGGCTACACCTTC
d_call: TRBD1; j_call: TRBJ2-6; clone_size: -; v_call: TRBV5-5; cdr3_aa: CASSLVAGTGGAGANVLTF; cdr3_nt: TGTGCCAGCAGCTTGGTGGCCGGGACAGGGGGGGCTGGGGCCAACGTCCTGACTTTC
d_call: TRBD2; j_call: TRBJ2-3; clone_size: -; v_call: TRBV7-2; cdr3_aa: CASSPYSGRATDTQYF; cdr3_nt: TGTGCCAGCAGCCCCTATTCTGGGAGGGCCACAGATACGCAGTATTTT
d_call: -; j_call: TRBJ2-1; clone_size: once; v_call: TRBV4-1; cdr3_aa: CASSRNTGSIRNEQFF; cdr3_nt: TGCGCCAGCAGCCGGAACACAGGGTCGATACGGAATGAGCAGTTCTTC
d_call: -; j_call: TRBJ1-5; clone_size: -; v_call: TRBV6-1; cdr3_aa: CASRGRTVSNQPQHF; cdr3_nt: TGTGCCAGCAGGGGTCGGACTGTTAGCAATCAGCCCCAGCATTTT
d_call: TRBD1; j_call: TRBJ1-2; clone_size: -; v_call: TRBV9; cdr3_aa: CASSVRQGYGYTF; cdr3_nt: TGTGCCAGCAGCGTTCGACAGGGGTACGGCTACACCTTC
d_call: TRBD2; j_call: TRBJ2-2; clone_size: -; v_call: TRBV6-4; cdr3_aa: CASSDLAGGRITGELFF; cdr3_nt: TGTGCCAGCAGTGACTTAGCGGGAGGGCGCATCACCGGGGAGCTGTTTTTT
d_call: -; j_call: TRBJ2-6; clone_size: once; v_call: TRBV28; cdr3_aa: CASIESSGANGLTF; cdr3_nt: TGTGCCAGCATCGAGAGCTCTGGGGCCAACGGCCTGACTTTC
d_call: TRBD2; j_call: TRBJ2-5; clone_size: -; v_call: TRBV15; cdr3_aa: CATSRDGTSGETQYF; cdr3_nt: TGTGCCACCAGCAGAGATGGGACTAGTGGCGAGACCCAGTACTTC